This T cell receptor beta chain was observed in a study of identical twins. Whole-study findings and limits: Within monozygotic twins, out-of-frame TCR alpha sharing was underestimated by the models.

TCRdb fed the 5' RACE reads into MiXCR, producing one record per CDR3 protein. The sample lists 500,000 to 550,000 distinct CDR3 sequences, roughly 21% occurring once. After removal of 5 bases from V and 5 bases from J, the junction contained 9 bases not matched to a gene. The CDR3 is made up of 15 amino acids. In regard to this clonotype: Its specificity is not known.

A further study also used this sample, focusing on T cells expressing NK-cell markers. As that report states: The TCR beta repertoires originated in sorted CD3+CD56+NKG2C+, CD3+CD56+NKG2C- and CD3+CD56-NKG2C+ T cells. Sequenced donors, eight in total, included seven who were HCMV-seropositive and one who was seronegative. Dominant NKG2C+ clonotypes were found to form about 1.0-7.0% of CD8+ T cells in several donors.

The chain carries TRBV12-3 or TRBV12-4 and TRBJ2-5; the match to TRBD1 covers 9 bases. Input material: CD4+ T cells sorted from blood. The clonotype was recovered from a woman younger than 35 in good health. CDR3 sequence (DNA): TGTGCCAGCAGTCAGACCGGGACAGGGTACGAGACCCAGTACTTC. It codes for CASSQTGTGYETQYF.